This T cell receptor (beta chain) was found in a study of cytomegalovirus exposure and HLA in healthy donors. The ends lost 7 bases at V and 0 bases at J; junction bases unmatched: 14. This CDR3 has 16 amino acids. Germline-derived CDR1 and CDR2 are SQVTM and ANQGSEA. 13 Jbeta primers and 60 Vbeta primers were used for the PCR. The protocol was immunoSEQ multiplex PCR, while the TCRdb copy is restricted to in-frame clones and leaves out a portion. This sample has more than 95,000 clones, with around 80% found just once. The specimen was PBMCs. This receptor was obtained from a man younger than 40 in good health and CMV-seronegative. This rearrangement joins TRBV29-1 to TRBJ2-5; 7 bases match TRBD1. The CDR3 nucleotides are TGCAGCGCCGATCCCTGGGACAGCCTTTACCAAGAGACCCAGTACTTC. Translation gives CSADPWDSLYQETQYF.